The clone carrying this T cell receptor beta chain occurred many times. Its antigen is unknown. Two-round multiplex PCR amplified TCR beta CDR3 from genomic DNA. First-round PCR amplification was performed with primers specific to each TRBV and TRBJ gene. TCRdb re-called the multiplex PCR reads with MiXCR, one entry per CDR3 protein. The sample yields 38,000 or so distinct CDR3 sequences, roughly 25% seen once. This sample stems from a study of prognosis after radiotherapy for stage I lung cancer. Study-wide results and limits: Determination of whether the expanded TCR clones were tumor-specific was not performed.

CDR1 and CDR2 (germline): WSHSY, SAAADI. The CDR3 length is 14 residues. Trimming removed 6 bases at V and 1 base at J, with 13 bases between. Prior chemotherapy, radiotherapy and other malignancies were absent; CT and PET/CT showed node-negative disease. The chain uses TRBV10-2 and TRBJ2-7, with D uncertain. Material: PBMCs, obtained before or after stereotactic body radiation therapy (not recorded which). The source is a donor aged 50 or older with non-small cell lung cancer. The CDR3: CASSPRGESYEQYF. Here the CDR3 DNA reads TGCGCCAGCAGCCCCCGCGGAGAATCCTACGAGCAGTACTTC.